This T cell receptor (beta chain) was obtained from a study of shared clonotypes between healthy human individuals. The V end was cut by 5 bases, the J end by 4 bases, with 11 bases between. Germline CDR1 reads KGHSH; CDR2 reads LQKENI. This CDR3 spans 14 amino acids. A single count supports this clone. Caucasian adults residing in Nashville, Tennessee made up all the donors. Here immunoSEQ multiplex PCR was the method, and the copy in TCRdb shows in-frame clones only, minus some. The sample carries some 1,100,000 clones, about four fifths recorded once. This TCR came from a man aged 18 to 30 in good health. Some clones in this sample may be carry-over from other donors' samples. The sample consisted of memory CD4+ T cells from PBMCs. Subset described: CD45RA-negative fraction. The V gene is TRBV18, the J gene TRBJ2-2, with a tentative D call TRBD2 (5 bases). CDR3 sequence: CASSGGSGTGELFF. CDR3 nucleotide sequence: TGTGCCAGCTCAGGTGGGAGCGGCACCGGGGAGCTGTTTTTT.